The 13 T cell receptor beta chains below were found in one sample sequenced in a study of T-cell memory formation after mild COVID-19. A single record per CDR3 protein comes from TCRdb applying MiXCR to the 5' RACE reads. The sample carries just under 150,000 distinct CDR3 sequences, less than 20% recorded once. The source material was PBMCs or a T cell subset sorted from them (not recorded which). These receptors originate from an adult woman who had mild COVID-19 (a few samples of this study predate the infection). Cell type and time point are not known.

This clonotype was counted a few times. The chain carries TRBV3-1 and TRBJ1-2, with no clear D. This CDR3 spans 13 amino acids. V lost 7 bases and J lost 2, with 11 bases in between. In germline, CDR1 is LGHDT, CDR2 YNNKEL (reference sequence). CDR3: CASTSVGNYGYTF. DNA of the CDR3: TGTGCCAGCACCTCCGTGGGAAACTATGGCTACACCTTC.

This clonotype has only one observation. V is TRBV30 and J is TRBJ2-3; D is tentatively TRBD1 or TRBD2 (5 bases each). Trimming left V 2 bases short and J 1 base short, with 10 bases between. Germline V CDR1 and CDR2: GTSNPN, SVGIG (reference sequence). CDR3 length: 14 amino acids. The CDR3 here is CAWSPLGGTDTQYF. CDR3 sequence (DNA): TGTGCCTGGAGTCCCCTGGGGGGCACAGATACGCAGTATTTT.

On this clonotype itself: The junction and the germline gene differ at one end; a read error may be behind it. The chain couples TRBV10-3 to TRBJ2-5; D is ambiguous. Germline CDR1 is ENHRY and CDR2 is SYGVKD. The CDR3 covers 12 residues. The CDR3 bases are TGTGCCCTCAGTGACGAGGCTGGGACCCAGTACTTC. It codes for CALSDEAGTQYF.

In DNA, the CDR3 is TGTGCCATCAGTGACAGTCCGAATCAGCCCCAGCATTTT. Translation: CAISDSPNQPQHF. The chain has TRBV10-3 and TRBJ1-5; D gene uncertain. V dropped 3 bases and J dropped 4 bases, with 7 bases sitting between them. The germline gives CDR1 ENHRY, CDR2 SYGVKD. The CDR3 is 13 residues long.

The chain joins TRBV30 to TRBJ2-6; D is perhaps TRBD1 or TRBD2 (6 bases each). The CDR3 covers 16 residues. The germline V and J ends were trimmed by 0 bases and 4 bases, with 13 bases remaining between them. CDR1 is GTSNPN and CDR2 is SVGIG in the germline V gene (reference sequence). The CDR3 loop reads CAWSVQWGAGANVLTF. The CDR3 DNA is TGTGCCTGGAGTGTACAGTGGGGGGCCGGGGCCAACGTCCTGACTTTC.

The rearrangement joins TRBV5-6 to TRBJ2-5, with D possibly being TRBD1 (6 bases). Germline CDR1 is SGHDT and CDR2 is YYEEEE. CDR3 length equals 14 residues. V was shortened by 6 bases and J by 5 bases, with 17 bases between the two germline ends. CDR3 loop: CASKKNQGLETQYF. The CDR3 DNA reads TGTGCCAGCAAGAAGAATCAGGGGCTGGAGACCCAGTACTTC.

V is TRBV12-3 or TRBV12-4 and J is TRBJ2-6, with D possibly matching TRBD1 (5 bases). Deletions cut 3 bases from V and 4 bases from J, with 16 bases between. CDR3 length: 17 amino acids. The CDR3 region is CASSLVQAQGGANVLTF. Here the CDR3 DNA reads TGTGCCAGCAGTTTGGTACAGGCCCAGGGAGGGGCCAACGTCCTGACTTTC.

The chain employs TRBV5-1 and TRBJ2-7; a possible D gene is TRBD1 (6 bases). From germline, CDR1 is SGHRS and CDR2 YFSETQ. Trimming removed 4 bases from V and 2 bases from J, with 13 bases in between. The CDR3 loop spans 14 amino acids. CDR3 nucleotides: TGCGCCAGCAGCCCCCAAGGACAGACCTACGAGCAGTACTTC. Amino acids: CASSPQGQTYEQYF.

DNA of the CDR3: TGTGCCAGCAGCTCTCTAGCGGGAGTCCCCAATGAGCAGTTCTTC. It yields the protein CASSSLAGVPNEQFF. The rearrangement joins TRBV7-9 to TRBJ2-1; 10 nucleotides match TRBD2. The germline V gene encodes CDR1 SEHNR and CDR2 FQNEAQ (reference sequence). The CDR3 is 15 residues long. The junction had 6 bases not matched to a gene; V was cut back by 4 bases and J by 6 bases.

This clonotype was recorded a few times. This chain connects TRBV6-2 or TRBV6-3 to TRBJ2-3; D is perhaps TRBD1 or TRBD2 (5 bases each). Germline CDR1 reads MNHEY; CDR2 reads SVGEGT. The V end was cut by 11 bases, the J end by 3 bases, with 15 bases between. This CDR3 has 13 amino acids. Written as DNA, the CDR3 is TGTGCCGTGAATGAGGGGAGTACAGATACGCAGTATTTT. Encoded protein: CAVNEGSTDTQYF.

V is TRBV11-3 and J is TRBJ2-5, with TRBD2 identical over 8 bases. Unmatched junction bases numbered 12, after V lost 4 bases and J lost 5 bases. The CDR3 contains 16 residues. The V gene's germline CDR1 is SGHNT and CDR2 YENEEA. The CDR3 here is CASSYTALAGMETQYF. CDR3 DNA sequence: TGTGCCAGCAGCTACACCGCGTTAGCGGGGATGGAGACCCAGTACTTC.

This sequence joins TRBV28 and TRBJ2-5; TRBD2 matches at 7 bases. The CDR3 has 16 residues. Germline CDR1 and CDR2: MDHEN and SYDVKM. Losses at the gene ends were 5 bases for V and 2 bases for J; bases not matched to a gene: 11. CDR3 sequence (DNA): TGTGCCAGCAGTGCGGTCCGGGGGACTACACAAGAGACCCAGTACTTC. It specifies CASSAVRGTTQETQYF. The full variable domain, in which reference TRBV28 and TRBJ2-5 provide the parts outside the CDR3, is DVKVTQSSRYLVKRTGEKVFLECVQDMDHENMFWYRQDPGLGLRLIYFSYDVKMKEKGDIPEGYSVSREKKERFSLILESASTNQTSMYLCASSAVRGTTQETQYFGPGTRLLVL.

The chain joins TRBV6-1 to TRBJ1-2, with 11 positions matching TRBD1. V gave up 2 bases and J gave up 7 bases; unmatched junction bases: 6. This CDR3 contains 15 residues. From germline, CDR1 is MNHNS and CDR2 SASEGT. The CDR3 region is CASSERTGGSLGYTF. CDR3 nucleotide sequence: TGTGCCAGCAGTGAAAGGACAGGGGGCTCGCTTGGCTACACCTTC.